The 7 T cell receptor beta chains listed next were all sequenced from one sample in a study of CD8+ T cells in alopecia areata. RNA extraction and reverse transcription yielded cDNA as sequencing template. Profiled with immunoSEQ multiplex PCR; TCRdb holds only in-frame clones, not every one. The data contain some 110,000 clones, about three fifths of them singletons. The treatment denotes: oral pan-JAK inhibitor, 5-10 mg twice daily. Sequences were derived from CD8+ T cells sorted from blood, sampled at week 4, from a patient treated with tofacitinib. These receptors were obtained from a human donor with alopecia areata.

The rearrangement uses TRBV4-1 and TRBJ2-2; 8 bases map to TRBD1. V was clipped by 6 bases and J by 14 bases; unmatched bases: 11. Looked up from germline, CDR1 is MGHRA and CDR2 is YSYEKL. The CDR3 covers 13 residues. The CDR3 DNA reads TGCGCCAGCAGAACGACAGGGGAAGGAGAACTGTTTTTT. Amino acid sequence: CASRTTGEGELFF.

This clone appeared a few times. The chain joins TRBV30 to TRBJ2-5; 7 nucleotides align to TRBD2. Germline lookup yields CDR1 GTSNPN and CDR2 SVGIG (reference sequence). The CDR3 runs to 13 residues. V lost 2 bases, J lost 1 base, and 1 base stayed unmatched. CDR3 nucleotides: TGTGCCTGGAGTTGGGGGGGCCAAGAGACCCAGTACTTC. It encodes CAWSWGGQETQYF.

A few counts support this clone. This chain links TRBV27 with TRBJ2-7; possibly TRBD1 or TRBD2 for D (6 bases each). The V end lost 7 bases, the J end lost 6 bases, and 19 bases lay between the germline ends. CDR3 length: 14 amino acids. Germline V lookup: CDR1 MNHEY, CDR2 SMNVEV (reference sequence). CDR3: CASTPSSGAGEQYF. The CDR3 nucleotides read TGTGCCAGCACTCCATCGTCGGGGGCGGGCGAGCAGTACTTC.

This clone was seen a few times. The chain recombines TRBV6-5 with TRBJ2-7; D unresolved. The germline V and J ends were trimmed by 0 bases and 9 bases, with 18 bases remaining between them. This CDR3 spans 15 amino acids. Germline loops: CDR1 MNHEY, CDR2 SVGAGI. The CDR3 DNA reads as TGTGCCAGCAGTTACTCTCACCGGGCCGACGATGTGCAGTACTTC. Translated: CASSYSHRADDVQYF.

This clone showed up just a few times. The chain is built from TRBV7-9 and TRBJ1-2; 7 bases line up with TRBD1. Germline V gene data show CDR1 as SEHNR and CDR2 as FQNEAQ (reference sequence). This CDR3 contains 13 residues. Trimming took 4 bases from V and 4 from J; bases not matched to a gene: 3. The DNA for the CDR3 is TGTGCCAGCAGCTCGGGACAGCCCTATGGCTACACCTTC. This encodes CASSSGQPYGYTF.

The CDR3 here is CASSRGETQYF. The CDR3 DNA reads TGTGCCAGCAGCCGGGGGGAGACCCAGTACTTC. The rearrangement links TRBV11-2 to TRBJ2-5; TRBD2 might be the D (6 bases). Germline CDR1 reads SGHAT; CDR2 reads FQNNGV. The V end was cut by 5 bases, the J end by 5 bases, with 6 bases between. The CDR3 has 11 amino acids. Full variable domain (rest looked up from reference TRBV11-2 and TRBJ2-5): EAGVAQSPRYKIIEKRQSVAFWCNPISGHATLYWYQQILGQGPKLLIQFQNNGVVDDSQLPKDRFSAERLKGVDSTLKIQPAKLEDSAVYLCASSRGETQYFGPGTRLLVL.

The V and J genes are TRBV11-2 and TRBJ1-1; no firm D call. V lost 7 bases and J 2 bases, leaving 11 bases between the germline ends. CDR1 is SGHAT and CDR2 is FQNNGV in the germline V gene. There are 13 residues in the CDR3. Written as DNA, the CDR3 is TGTGCCAGCACCCAAACCTTAAACACTGAAGCTTTCTTT. It specifies CASTQTLNTEAFF.